A single sample gave rise to the 5 T cell receptor beta chains below, sequenced in a study of glioma-infiltrating T cells. Amplification of TCR alpha and beta CDR3 regions from RNA used iRepertoire nested multiplex PCR. TCRdb reprocessed the multiplex PCR reads via MiXCR and lists one record per CDR3 protein. In the table there are tens of thousands of distinct CDR3 sequences, 20% to 25% of which are singletons. Material for sequencing was glioma tissue, nonneoplastic brain tissue, or PBMCs (not recorded which). These receptors were obtained from a human donor with low-grade glioma or glioblastoma, undergoing nonglioma brain surgery, or in good health (not recorded which).

The chain joins TRBV3-1 to TRBJ1-5, with D possibly TRBD1 on 5 matching bases. V lost 2 bases and J lost 9, with 8 bases in between. The CDR3 loop spans 12 amino acids. Per the germline V gene, CDR1 is LGHDT and CDR2 is YNNKEL (reference sequence). The chain's CDR3 is CASSQLGGPQHF. Written as DNA, the CDR3 is TGTGCCAGCAGCCAACTGGGGGGGCCCCAGCATTTT.

This clonotype was seen at least ten times. This rearrangement joins TRBV12-3 or TRBV12-4 to TRBJ2-1; 8 nucleotides match TRBD1. This CDR3 comprises 15 residues. Losses at the gene ends were 5 bases for V and 3 bases for J; bases not matched to a gene: 6. The CDR3 region is CASSNDRGHYNEQFF. DNA for the CDR3: TGTGCCAGCAGTAACGACAGGGGACACTACAATGAGCAGTTCTTC.

This clonotype was seen at least ten times. The chain joins TRBV20-1 to TRBJ2-1; D may be TRBD2 (5 bases). The germline gives CDR1 DFQATT, CDR2 SNEGSKA (reference sequence). Trimming pared 4 bases from V and 2 bases from J, leaving 15 bases between. The CDR3 has 15 amino acids. The CDR3 bases are TGCAGTGCTAAGGGAGACTTAACGGCCTACAATGAGCAGTTCTTC. Amino acid sequence: CSAKGDLTAYNEQFF.

This clonotype showed up many times. The chain couples TRBV5-4 to TRBJ1-1; the D gene is possibly TRBD1 (5 bases). V was trimmed by 0 bases and J by 3 bases, leaving 9 bases between them. The CDR3 contains 14 residues. Germline V gene data show CDR1 as SGHNT and CDR2 as YYREEE (reference sequence). This CDR3 is CASSLVRGYTEAFF. DNA of the CDR3: TGTGCCAGCAGCTTGGTTCGGGGCTACACTGAAGCTTTCTTT.

This clonotype was observed at least ten times. The chain recombines TRBV10-3 with TRBJ2-1; 7 positions match TRBD1. V lost 4 bases to trimming and J lost 3 bases; unmatched junction nucleotides: 6. The CDR3 is 15 amino acids. Per germline, CDR1 ENHRY and CDR2 SYGVKD. CDR3 nucleotides: TGTGCCATCAGTGGGACGACAGGGTACTACAATGAGCAGTTCTTC. It codes for CAISGTTGYYNEQFF.